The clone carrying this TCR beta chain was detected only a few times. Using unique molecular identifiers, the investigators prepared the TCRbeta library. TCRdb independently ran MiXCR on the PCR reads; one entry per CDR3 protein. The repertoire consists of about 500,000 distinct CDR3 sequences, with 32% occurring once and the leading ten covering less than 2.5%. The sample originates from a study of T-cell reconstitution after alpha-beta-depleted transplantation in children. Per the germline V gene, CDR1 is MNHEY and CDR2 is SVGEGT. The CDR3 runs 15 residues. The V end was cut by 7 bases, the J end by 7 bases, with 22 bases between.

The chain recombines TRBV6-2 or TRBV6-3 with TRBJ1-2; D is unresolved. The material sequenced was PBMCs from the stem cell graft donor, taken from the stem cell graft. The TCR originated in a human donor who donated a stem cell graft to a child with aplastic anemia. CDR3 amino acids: CASTLEDLRSGGYTF. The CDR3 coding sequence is TGTGCCAGCACACTGGAAGATCTTCGGTCGGGTGGCTACACCTTC.